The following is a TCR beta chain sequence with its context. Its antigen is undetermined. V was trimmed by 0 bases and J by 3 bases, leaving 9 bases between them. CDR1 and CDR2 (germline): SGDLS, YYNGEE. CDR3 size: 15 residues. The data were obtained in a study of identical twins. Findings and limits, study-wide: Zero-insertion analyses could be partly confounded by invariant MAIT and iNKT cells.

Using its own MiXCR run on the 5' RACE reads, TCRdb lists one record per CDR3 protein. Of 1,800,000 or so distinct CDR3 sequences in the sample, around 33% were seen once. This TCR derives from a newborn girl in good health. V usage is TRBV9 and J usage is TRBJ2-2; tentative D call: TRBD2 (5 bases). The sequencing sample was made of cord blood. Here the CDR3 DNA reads TGTGCCAGCAGCGTAGGAGGGTCGTACACCGGGGAGCTGTTTTTT. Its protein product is CASSVGGSYTGELFF. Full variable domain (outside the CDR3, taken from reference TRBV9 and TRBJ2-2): DSGVTQTPKHLITATGQRVTLRCSPRSGDLSVYWYQQSLDQGLQFLIQYYNGEERAKGNILERFSAQQFPDLHSELNLSSLELGDSALYFCASSVGGSYTGELFFGEGSRLTVL.